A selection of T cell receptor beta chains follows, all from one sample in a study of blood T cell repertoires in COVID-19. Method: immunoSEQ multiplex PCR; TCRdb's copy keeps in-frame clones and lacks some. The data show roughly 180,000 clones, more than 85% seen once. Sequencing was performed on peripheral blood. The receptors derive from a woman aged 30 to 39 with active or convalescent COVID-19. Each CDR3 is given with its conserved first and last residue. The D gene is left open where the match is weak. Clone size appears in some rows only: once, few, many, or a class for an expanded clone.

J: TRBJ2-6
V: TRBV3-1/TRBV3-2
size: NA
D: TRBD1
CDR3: CASSLSRDRGSGANVLTF
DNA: TGTGCCAGCAGCCTAAGCCGGGACAGGGGATCTGGGGCCAACGTCCTGACTTTC

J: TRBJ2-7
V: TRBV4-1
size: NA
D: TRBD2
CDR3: CARSRLGLAGDEQYF
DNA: TGCGCCCGCAGCCGGCTGGGACTAGCGGGAGACGAGCAGTACTTC

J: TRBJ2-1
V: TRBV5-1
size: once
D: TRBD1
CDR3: CASSPGQGASAYNEQFF
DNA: TGCGCCAGCAGCCCGGGACAGGGGGCATCTGCCTACAATGAGCAGTTCTTC

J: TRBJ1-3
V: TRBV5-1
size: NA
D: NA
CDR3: CASSDTRSGNTIYF
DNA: TGCGCCAGCAGCGACACGCGCTCTGGAAACACCATATATTTT

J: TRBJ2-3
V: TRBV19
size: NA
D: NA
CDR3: CASSGASESTDTQYF
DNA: TGTGCCAGTAGTGGGGCTAGCGAGAGCACAGATACGCAGTATTTT

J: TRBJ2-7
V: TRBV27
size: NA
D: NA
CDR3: CASSSRDSSYEQYF
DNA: TGTGCCAGCAGTTCCCGGGATAGCTCCTACGAGCAGTACTTC

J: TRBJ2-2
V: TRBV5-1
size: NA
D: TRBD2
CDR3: CASSPVERGYTGELFF
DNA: TGCGCCAGCAGCCCGGTGGAGCGGGGCTACACCGGGGAGCTGTTTTTT

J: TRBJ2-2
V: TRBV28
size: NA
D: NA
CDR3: CASSFYSKNTGELFF
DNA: TGTGCCAGCAGTTTTTACAGCAAGAACACCGGGGAGCTGTTTTTT

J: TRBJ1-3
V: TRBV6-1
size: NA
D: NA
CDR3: CASSEARRVPGNTIYF
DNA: TGTGCCAGCAGTGAAGCTCGCAGGGTACCTGGAAACACCATATATTTT

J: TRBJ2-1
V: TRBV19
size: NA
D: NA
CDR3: CASSIDDRDNEQFF
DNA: TGTGCCAGTAGTATCGATGATAGAGACAATGAGCAGTTCTTC

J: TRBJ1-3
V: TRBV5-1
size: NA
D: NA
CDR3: CASSGTRRTPDTIYF
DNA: TGCGCCAGCAGCGGGACAAGGCGGACTCCAGACACCATATATTTT

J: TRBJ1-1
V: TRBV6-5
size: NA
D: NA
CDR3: CASSYDSAMNTEAFF
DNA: TGTGCCAGCAGTTACGACAGTGCTATGAACACTGAAGCTTTCTTT

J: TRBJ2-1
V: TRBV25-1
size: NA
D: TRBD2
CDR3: CASSDPGTRTNNEQFF
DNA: TGTGCCAGCAGTGACCCCGGGACTAGGACCAACAATGAGCAGTTCTTC

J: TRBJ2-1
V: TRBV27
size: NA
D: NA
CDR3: CASSSPDSYNEQFF
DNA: TGTGCCAGCAGTTCGCCGGACAGTTACAATGAGCAGTTCTTC

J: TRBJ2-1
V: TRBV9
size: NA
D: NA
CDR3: CASSLNSGPYNEQFF
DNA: TGTGCCAGCAGCCTAAATAGCGGTCCCTACAATGAGCAGTTCTTC

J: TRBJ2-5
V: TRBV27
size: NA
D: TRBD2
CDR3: CASSSGLAGQETQYF
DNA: TGTGCCAGCAGTTCAGGACTAGCGGGACAAGAGACCCAGTACTTC

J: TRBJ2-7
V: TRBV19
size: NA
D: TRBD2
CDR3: CASSKSLAVLEQYF
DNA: TGTGCCAGTAGTAAATCTCTAGCGGTTTTGGAGCAGTACTTC

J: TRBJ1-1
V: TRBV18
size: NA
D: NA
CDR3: CASSPSTDLNTEAFF
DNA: TGTGCCAGCTCACCGTCGACAGACTTGAACACTGAAGCTTTCTTT

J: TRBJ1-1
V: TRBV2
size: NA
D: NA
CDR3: CASSAEQGITEAFF
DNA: TGTGCCAGCAGTGCCGAACAGGGCATCACTGAAGCTTTCTTT

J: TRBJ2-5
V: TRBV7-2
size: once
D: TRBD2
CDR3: CASSLGTSAPGETQYF
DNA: TGTGCCAGCAGCCTCGGGACTAGCGCGCCCGGAGAGACCCAGTACTTC

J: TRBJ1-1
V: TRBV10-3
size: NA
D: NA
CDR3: CAISIDQLNTEAFF
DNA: TGTGCCATCAGTATTGATCAGTTGAACACTGAAGCTTTCTTT

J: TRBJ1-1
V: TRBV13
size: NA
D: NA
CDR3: CASSLVTGSTEAFF
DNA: TGTGCCAGCAGCTTAGTCACTGGGAGCACTGAAGCTTTCTTT

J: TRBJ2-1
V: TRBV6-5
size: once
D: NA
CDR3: CASSPGQSSYNEQFF
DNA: TGTGCCAGCAGTCCCGGACAGAGCTCCTACAATGAGCAGTTCTTC

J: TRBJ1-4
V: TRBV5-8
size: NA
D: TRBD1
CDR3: CASSLGGTGEISEKLFF
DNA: TGTGCCAGCAGCTTGGGTGGGACAGGCGAAATCTCGGAAAAACTGTTTTTT

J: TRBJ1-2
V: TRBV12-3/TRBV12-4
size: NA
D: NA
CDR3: CASSSTGRYGYTF
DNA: TGTGCCAGCAGTTCAACAGGTCGCTATGGCTACACCTTC

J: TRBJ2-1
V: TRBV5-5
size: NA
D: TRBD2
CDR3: CASSGGTSGINEQFF
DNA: TGTGCCAGCAGCGGCGGGACTAGCGGGATCAATGAGCAGTTCTTC